These 14 T cell receptor beta chains share one sample of origin, sequenced in a study of type 1 and type 2 diabetes patients. Amplification started from genomic DNA. Amplification of the beta chain CDR3 used 30 forward and 13 reverse multiplex primers. One entry per CDR3 protein, called by TCRdb with MiXCR from the multiplex PCR reads. The data contain around 300,000 distinct CDR3 sequences, around 50% of them singletons. Sample: peripheral blood mononuclear cells (PBMCs). These receptors came from a man between 18 and 29 years old with type 2 diabetes.

This clonotype was counted ten times or more. This sequence joins TRBV10-3 and TRBJ1-1; D remains ambiguous. In germline, CDR1 is ENHRY, CDR2 SYGVKD. CDR3 size: 13 residues. Trimming pared 3 bases from V and 0 bases from J, leaving 5 bases between. As DNA, the CDR3 is TGTGCCATCAGTGACAGTATGAACACTGAAGCTTTCTTT. As protein: CAISDSMNTEAFF.

The V and J genes are TRBV6-5 and TRBJ1-6, with a tentative D call TRBD1 (6 bases). The CDR3 covers 17 residues. Looked up from germline, CDR1 is MNHEY and CDR2 is SVGAGI. The V end lost 4 bases, the J end lost 0 bases, and 13 bases lay between the germline ends. The CDR3, as DNA: TGTGCCAGCAGTTCACAGGGTCCGGACTCCTATAATTCACCCCTCCACTTT. Protein: CASSSQGPDSYNSPLHF.

V is TRBV14 and J is TRBJ1-1; D call uncertain. CDR3 length: 15 residues. V was clipped by 5 bases and J by 5 bases, with 18 bases between them. Germline V CDR1 and CDR2: SGHDN, FVKESK. This chain's CDR3 is CASSLGRGEATEAFF. The CDR3 bases are TGTGCCAGCAGCTTAGGTCGCGGGGAAGCGACTGAAGCTTTCTTT.

The CDR3, as DNA: TGTGCCAGTAGTATCCCCGGGACAGATAAGAAACTGTTTTTT. This gives the protein CASSIPGTDKKLFF. This chain joins TRBV19 and TRBJ1-4, with TRBD1 identical over 7 bases. CDR3 length: 14 amino acids. V gave up 3 bases and J gave up 11 bases; unmatched junction bases: 9. Germline V gene data show CDR1 as LNHDA and CDR2 as SQIVND (reference sequence).

This clonotype was picked up one time. The J gene is TRBJ1-1, the V gene TRBV28; no firm D call. This CDR3 region has 12 residues. Trimming left V 8 bases short and J 5 bases short, with 12 bases between. Germline V lookup: CDR1 MDHEN, CDR2 SYDVKM. CDR3 sequence: CASGELLTEAFF. CDR3 bases: TGTGCCAGCGGGGAACTGCTAACTGAAGCTTTCTTT.

About this clonotype: Because it lacks the conserved phenylalanine or tryptophan at the end, this CDR3 is likely a read error. The chain combines TRBV6-6 with TRBJ2-1, with a possible D match to TRBD1 (6 bases). The CDR3 length is 13 residues. V dropped 6 bases and J dropped 4 bases, with 10 bases sitting between them. From germline, CDR1 is MNHNY and CDR2 SVGAGI (reference sequence). The CDR3 reads CASSLDSYNEQFS. CDR3 in DNA: TGTGCCAGCAGCCTGGACAGTTACAATGAGCAGTTCTCC.

This clonotype was seen many times. V is TRBV14 and J is TRBJ1-1; 7 bases map to TRBD1. The CDR3 is made up of 15 amino acids. Germline-derived CDR1 and CDR2 are SGHDN and FVKESK. V trimming: 5 bases; J trimming: 3 bases; junction bases outside the gene matches: 9. DNA for the CDR3: TGTGCCAGCAGCACACGACGACAGGGTGACACTGAAGCTTTCTTT. As protein: CASSTRRQGDTEAFF.

The chain uses TRBV4-1 and TRBJ1-1, with D unresolved. Trimming left V 0 bases short and J 0 bases short, with 11 bases between. The germline CDR1 and CDR2 sequences are MGHRA and YSYEKL. The CDR3 sequence is 16 residues long. The CDR3 DNA reads TGCGCCAGCAGCCAAGAGGGTGTAACAGTGAACACTGAAGCTTTCTTT. This sequence encodes CASSQEGVTVNTEAFF.

The rearrangement links TRBV2 to TRBJ1-4; no definite D call. Between the trimmed V and J ends, which lost 5 bases and 7 bases, there was a span of 14 bases. Germline values: CDR1 SNHLY, CDR2 FYNNEI. This CDR3 has 14 amino acids. The CDR3 region has the DNA TGTGCCAGCAGTACATGGGGAATTGGTGAAAAACTGTTTTTT. This encodes CASSTWGIGEKLFF.

This chain uses TRBV7-2 with TRBJ2-3; D remains ambiguous. Germline values: CDR1 SGHTA, CDR2 FQGNSA. The CDR3 has 15 amino acids. V was clipped by 1 base and J by 3 bases, with 11 bases between them. CDR3 amino acids: CASSLVADLTDTQYF. The CDR3 DNA reads as TGTGCCAGCAGCTTAGTCGCAGATTTGACAGATACGCAGTATTTT.

This clonotype was detected only a few times. At one of its ends the junction is not consistent with the germline gene, which may arise from a read error. The chain uses TRBV7-7 and TRBJ1-1, with 9 positions matching TRBD1. Germline CDR1 and CDR2: SSHAT and FNYEAQ (reference sequence). CDR3 length equals 16 residues. The CDR3 protein is CASSAGQGGMNTEAFF. In nucleotides, the CDR3 is TGTGCTAGCAGCGCGGGACAGGGAGGTATGAACACTGAAGCTTTCTTT.

The chain employs TRBV6-5 and TRBJ2-1, with 9 nucleotides matching TRBD2. This CDR3 has 14 residues. The trim removed 6 bases at V and 8 bases at J, leaving 8 bases unmatched. Germline V gene lookup returns CDR1 MNHEY and CDR2 SVGAGI. CDR3 region: CASRPYSGSDEQFF. CDR3 DNA sequence: TGTGCCAGCAGACCTTATAGCGGGAGCGATGAGCAGTTCTTC.

As regards this clonotype: Mismatch with germline at one junction end may stem from a read error. V gene TRBV10-3 combines with J gene TRBJ2-7, with TRBD2 matching 9 bases. This CDR3 has 14 residues. Per germline, CDR1 ENHRY and CDR2 SYGVKD. This CDR3 reads CASSLAGAVHEQYF. For the CDR3, the DNA is TGTGCCAGCAGTTTAGCGGGGGCAGTGCACGAGCAGTACTTC.

The chain carries TRBV6-6 and TRBJ2-5; TRBD1 aligns across 10 bases. CDR1 and CDR2 (germline): MNHNY, SVGAGI (reference sequence). The CDR3 loop spans 15 amino acids. With 4 bases clipped from V and 2 bases from J, the junction kept 4 bases outside the gene matches. Here the CDR3 reads CASSSRTGGQETQYF. The CDR3 nucleotides read TGTGCCAGCAGTTCGCGGACAGGGGGGCAAGAGACCCAGTACTTC.